This T cell receptor beta chain was sequenced for a study of blood T cell repertoires in COVID-19. Study at large: Researchers got acute and convalescent COVID-19 samples from the United States, Italy and Spain. Nucleic acid was either cDNA or gDNA, and it came from T cells, B-cell-depleted T cells, or PBMCs.

In the original analysis: Reference gene primers were amplified, and this amplification served to estimate nucleated cell counts. TCRdb's table, derived via immunoSEQ multiplex PCR, lists solely in-frame clones and lacks some. V and J calls and clone size come straight from that table; D and trimming were deduced from the DNA. The sample consists of approximately 99,000 clones, 85% to 90% of them appearing once. This TCR came from an older woman in a cohort sampled during active or convalescent COVID-19. Sequencing used peripheral blood.

The chain's CDR3 is CASSQDLGGSSYNEQFF. The CDR3 nucleotides are TGTGCCAGCAGCCAAGATCTCGGCGGGAGCTCCTACAATGAGCAGTTCTTC. The V and J genes are TRBV4-2 and TRBJ2-1; 7 bases match TRBD2. With 0 bases clipped from V and 0 bases from J, the junction kept 5 bases outside the gene matches. The germline gives CDR1 LGHNA, CDR2 YNFKEQ. The CDR3 covers 17 residues.